This T cell receptor beta chain was observed in a study of CXCR3-negative and CXCR3-positive naive CD8 T cells. As for the study in general: About 140 million TRB reads in total, about 1.5 +/- 0.3 million per library.

Per germline, CDR1 MDHEN and CDR2 SYDVKM. The CDR3 extends over 17 amino acids. General study findings and limits: The TRB CDR3s that CXCR3-positive naive cells carried were more hydrophobic than those of CXCR3-negative naive cells.

Cells classed as naive CD8+ T cells were CD45RO-CCR7+CD27+CD95-. UMI labels and 5' RACE were used to prepare the TRB cDNA libraries. TCRdb re-called the 5' RACE reads and catalogs CDR3 proteins one per entry, DNA excluded. The sample totals approximately 100,000 distinct CDR3 sequences. As concerns this clonotype: Antigen unknown.

Sequenced: naive CXCR3+ CD8+ T cells from blood. The subset denotes: CD45RO-CCR7+CD27+CD95- naive CD8+ T cells expressing CXCR3 (TNR3+). The TCR originated in a human donor in good health. Some clones in this sample may be carry-over from other donors' samples. The J gene is TRBJ2-1, the V gene TRBV28; the TCRdb D gene call, TRBD2, has no DNA to confirm it. The CDR3 here is CASSSPQLAGGLGEQFF.